The present T cell receptor (beta chain) was sequenced within a study of cytomegalovirus exposure and HLA in healthy donors. Study-wide context: The study placed about four fifths of its 398 genotyped donors in the Caucasian-associated ancestry cluster.

PCR was performed using 60 Vbeta and 13 Jbeta primers. Profiled with immunoSEQ multiplex PCR; TCRdb holds only in-frame clones, not every one. In the table there are around 280,000 clones, about 90% of which are singletons. In the case of this clone: Antigen specificity is unknown.

Germline values: CDR1 MGHDK, CDR2 SYGVNS. There are 15 residues in the CDR3. Regarding the study as a whole: One cluster of highly shared sequence variants probably arose as a sequencing artifact.

Sequenced: PBMCs. This clonotype originated in a woman aged 18-30 years in good health and CMV-seronegative. V usage is TRBV25-1 and J usage is TRBJ2-5; weak D call: TRBD1 (6 bases). TRBJ2-7 explains the end of the DNA better; the J call may be wrong. The CDR3 protein is CASSEPTGNSYEQYF. The CDR3, as DNA: TGTGCCAGCAGTGAGCCCACAGGGAATTCCTACGAGCAGTACTTC.